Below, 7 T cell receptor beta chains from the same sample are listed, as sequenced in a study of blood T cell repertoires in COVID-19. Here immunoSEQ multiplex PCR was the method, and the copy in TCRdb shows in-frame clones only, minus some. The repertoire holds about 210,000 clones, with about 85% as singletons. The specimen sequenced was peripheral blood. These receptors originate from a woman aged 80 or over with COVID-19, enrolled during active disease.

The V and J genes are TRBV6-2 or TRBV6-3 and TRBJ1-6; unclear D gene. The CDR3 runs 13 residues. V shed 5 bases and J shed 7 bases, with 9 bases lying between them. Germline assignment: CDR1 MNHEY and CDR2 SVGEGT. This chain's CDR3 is CASSSPENSPLHF. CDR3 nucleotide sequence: TGTGCCAGCAGTAGCCCTGAGAATTCACCCCTCCACTTT.

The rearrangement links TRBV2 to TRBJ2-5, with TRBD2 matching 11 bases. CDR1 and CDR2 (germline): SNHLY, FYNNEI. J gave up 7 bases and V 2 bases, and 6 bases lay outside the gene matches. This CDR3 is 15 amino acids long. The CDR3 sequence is CASSETSGLAATQYF. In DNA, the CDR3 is TGTGCCAGCAGTGAAACCTCGGGACTAGCGGCGACCCAGTACTTC.

The CDR3 here is CASSSSGGSAGELFF. DNA of the CDR3: TGTGCCAGCAGCTCAAGCGGGGGGTCGGCCGGGGAGCTGTTTTTT. The rearrangement links TRBV7-2 to TRBJ2-2, with 9 bases identical to TRBD2. The CDR3 consists of 15 residues. From germline, CDR1 is SGHTA and CDR2 FQGNSA. V was pared by 4 bases and J by 6 bases, with 6 bases of the junction left unmatched.

As DNA, the CDR3 is TGTGCCAGCAGCTCATTATCGGGGCAGTTCTTC. Translation: CASSSLSGQFF. The chain recombines TRBV11-2 with TRBJ2-1; no reliable D call. Germline CDR1 SGHAT, CDR2 FQNNGV. The CDR3 is 11 amino acids. Trimming cost V 4 bases and J 12 bases, with 10 bases left between them. Based on the CDR3 plus reference TRBV11-2 and TRBJ2-1, the full variable domain is EAGVAQSPRYKIIEKRQSVAFWCNPISGHATLYWYQQILGQGPKLLIQFQNNGVVDDSQLPKDRFSAERLKGVDSTLKIQPAKLEDSAVYLCASSSLSGQFFGPGTRLTVL.

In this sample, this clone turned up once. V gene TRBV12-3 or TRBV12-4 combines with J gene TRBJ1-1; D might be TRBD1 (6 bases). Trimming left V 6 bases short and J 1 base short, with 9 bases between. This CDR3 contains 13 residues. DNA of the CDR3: TGTGCCAGCAGCAGGGACACGAACACTGAAGCTTTCTTT. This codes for CASSRDTNTEAFF.

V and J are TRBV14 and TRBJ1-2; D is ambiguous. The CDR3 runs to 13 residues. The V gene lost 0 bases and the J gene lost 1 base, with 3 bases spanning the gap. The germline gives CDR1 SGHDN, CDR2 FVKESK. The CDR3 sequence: CASSQDLNYGYTF. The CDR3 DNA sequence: TGTGCCAGCAGCCAAGACCTTAACTATGGCTACACCTTC. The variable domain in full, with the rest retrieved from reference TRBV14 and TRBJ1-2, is EAGVTQFPSHSVIEKGQTVTLRCDPISGHDNLYWYRRVMGKEIKFLLHFVKESKQDESGMPNNRFLAERTGGTYSTLKVQPAELEDSGVYFCASSQDLNYGYTFGSGTRLTVV.

The CDR3 nucleotides read TGTGCCAGCAGTTTATCGTTGAGGACAGCCAATTCACCCCTCCACTTT. Residues: CASSLSLRTANSPLHF. The chain joins TRBV27 to TRBJ1-6; perhaps TRBD1 as D (6 bases). CDR3 length: 16 amino acids. Trimming stripped 0 bases from V and 7 bases from J, with 13 bases between. Germline V gives CDR1 MNHEY, CDR2 SMNVEV (reference sequence).